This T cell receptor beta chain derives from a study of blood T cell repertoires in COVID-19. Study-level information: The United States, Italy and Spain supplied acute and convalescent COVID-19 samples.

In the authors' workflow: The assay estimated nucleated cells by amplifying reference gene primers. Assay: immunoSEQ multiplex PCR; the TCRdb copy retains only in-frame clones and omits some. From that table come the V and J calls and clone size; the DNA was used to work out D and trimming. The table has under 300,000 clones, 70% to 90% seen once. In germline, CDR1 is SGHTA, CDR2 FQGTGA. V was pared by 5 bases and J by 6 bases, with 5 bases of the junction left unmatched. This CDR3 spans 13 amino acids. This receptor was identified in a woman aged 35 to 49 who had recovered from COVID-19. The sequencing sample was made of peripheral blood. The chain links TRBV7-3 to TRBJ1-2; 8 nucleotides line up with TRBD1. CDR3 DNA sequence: TGTGCCAGCAGCACTCGACAGGGGAATGGCTACACCTTC. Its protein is CASSTRQGNGYTF.